These T cell receptor beta chains were read from a single sample in a study of technical replicates of blood from a few donors. The table came from immunoSEQ multiplex PCR; TCRdb's copy has only in-frame clones and leaves some out. This sample has almost 70,000 clones, with approximately 91% found just once. Sequenced input: PBMCs. All receptors derive from a human donor in good health. Some clones in this sample may be carry-over from other donors' samples. CDR3s include the opening cysteine and the closing phenylalanine or tryptophan. D genes are given only for firm matches. Expanded clones get a size class; other rows say once, few or many, or leave the size out.

CDR3 protein,CDR3 DNA,J gene,V gene,clone size,D gene
CASSQGGGGGQETQYF,TGCGCCAGCAGCCAGGGGGGCGGCGGGGGCCAAGAGACCCAGTACTTC,TRBJ2-5,TRBV4-3,-,-
CASSTTAGGAGSYEQYF,TGTGCCAGCAGCACTACGGCCGGGGGGGCGGGTTCCTACGAGCAGTACTTC,TRBJ2-7,TRBV7-9,-,TRBD2
CAWSSPSLRQQRNQPQHF,TGTGCCTGGAGTTCCCCCTCTCTTCGACAGCAGAGAAATCAGCCCCAGCATTTT,TRBJ1-5,TRBV30,-,-
CASSLGVAGGGNEQFF,TGCGCCAGCAGCTTGGGGGTAGCGGGGGGAGGCAATGAGCAGTTCTTC,TRBJ2-1,TRBV5-1,-,TRBD2
CASSGNPGQGEGLKTQYF,TGTGCCAGCAGCGGCAACCCGGGACAGGGTGAAGGCTTGAAGACCCAGTACTTC,TRBJ2-5,TRBV9,-,TRBD1
CASSQEALRSYNEQFF,TGCGCCAGCAGCCAAGAGGCACTCCGGAGCTACAATGAGCAGTTCTTC,TRBJ2-1,TRBV4-3,-,-
CASTGEPNSPLHF,TGTGCCAGCACGGGTGAACCTAATTCACCCCTCCACTTT,TRBJ1-6,TRBV6-5,-,-
CASSQVTSGTTDTQYF,TGCGCCAGCAGCCAAGTGACTAGCGGGACCACAGATACGCAGTATTTT,TRBJ2-3,TRBV4-3,-,TRBD2
CASSAYRDGYTF,TGTGCCAGCAGCGCGTACAGGGATGGCTACACCTTC,TRBJ1-2,TRBV7-2,-,-
CASSPLDSLRPTDTQYF,TGTGCCAGCAGCCCCCTCGACTCTCTTCGGCCCACAGATACGCAGTATTTT,TRBJ2-3,TRBV7-9,-,-
CASSQDVGGSWSYEQYF,TGTGCCAGCAGCCAAGATGTAGGCGGGAGTTGGTCCTACGAGCAGTACTTC,TRBJ2-7,TRBV4-2,-,TRBD2
CASSPEDRGGRQPQHF,TGTGCCAGCTCCCCCGAGGATAGGGGGGGGCGTCAGCCCCAGCATTTT,TRBJ1-5,TRBV18,-,-
CASSPRGGPYNEQFF,TGTGCCAGCAGTCCTCGGGGAGGACCGTACAATGAGCAGTTCTTC,TRBJ2-1,TRBV6-5,once,-
CASSLGTSGSFQYF,TGTGCCAGCAGCCTCGGGACTAGCGGGAGTTTTCAATACTTC,TRBJ2-5,TRBV7-2,-,TRBD2
CASIPDRGAGGQYF,TGTGCCAGCATCCCCGACAGGGGCGCCGGAGGGCAGTACTTC,TRBJ2-7,TRBV7-3,-,TRBD1
CASSLYTDTQYF,TGTGCCAGCAGCCTATACACAGATACGCAGTATTTT,TRBJ2-3,TRBV28,-,-
CASSSRERAHQETQYF,TGTGCCAGCAGCTCCAGAGAGCGGGCCCACCAAGAGACCCAGTACTTC,TRBJ2-5,TRBV7-2,-,-
CASSQEHRGGEQYF,TGCGCCAGCAGCCAAGAACACCGGGGAGGGGAGCAGTACTTC,TRBJ2-7,TRBV4-3,-,TRBD2
CASRPRDRAPYEQYF,TGCGCCAGCAGACCCCGGGACAGGGCACCCTACGAGCAGTACTTC,TRBJ2-7,TRBV5-1,-,TRBD1
CASSQDVGTMLNYGYTF,TGCGCCAGCAGCCAAGATGTGGGCACGATGCTTAACTATGGCTACACCTTC,TRBJ1-2,TRBV4-3,-,-